This TCR beta chain is drawn from a study of shared T cell receptors in the human thymus. V lost 5 bases to trimming and J lost 2 bases; unmatched junction nucleotides: 4. Germline lookup yields CDR1 LNHDA and CDR2 SQIVND (reference sequence). The CDR3 extends over 14 amino acids. Assay: immunoSEQ multiplex PCR; the TCRdb copy retains only in-frame clones and omits some. This table holds hundreds of thousands of clones, around nine tenths found once. These data were also reused for a study on human thymus T cells. That source reports: Corrective surgery for congenital heart defects was being performed on the healthy Finnish infants who were the donors. Thymic samples were excised during corrective heart operations. Seemingly biased V and J gene usage marked thymic and blood repertoires.

This clonotype was sampled from a boy under three years old with a congenital heart defect. The chain is built from TRBV19 and TRBJ2-7; 9 nucleotides match TRBD1. The sample consisted of thymocytes. CDR3 residues: CASSSGQGPYEQYF. The CDR3 DNA is TGTGCCAGTAGTTCGGGACAGGGACCCTACGAGCAGTACTTC.